Listed here are 16 T cell receptor beta chains from one sample, sequenced in a study of breast tumors, draining lymph nodes, adjacent tissues. TCRdb processed the multiplex PCR reads anew with MiXCR; each CDR3 protein has one entry. The sample gives 50,000 to 65,000 distinct CDR3 sequences, 42% of which show up once; about 10% is in the top ten. Sequences were obtained from breast tumor tissue. Receptors originate from a female donor with breast cancer. Some clones in this sample may be carry-over from other donors' samples.

There are a few counts of this clonotype. A much larger clone differs by one base, so this may be a read error. V usage is TRBV4-3 and J usage is TRBJ1-2; TRBD1 might be the D (5 bases). Germline V gene data show CDR1 as LGHNA and CDR2 as YSLEER. The CDR3 is made up of 13 amino acids. Trimming pared 5 bases from V and 4 bases from J, leaving 11 bases between. In DNA, the CDR3 is TGCGCCAGCAGCGATTCCGGGACCTATGGCTACACCTTC. It encodes CASSDSGTYGYTF.

The V gene is TRBV5-1, the J gene TRBJ2-6; TRBD1 matches at 8 bases. CDR3 length: 16 amino acids. Germline CDR1 is SGHRS and CDR2 is YFSETQ. V gave up 5 bases and J gave up 1 base; unmatched junction bases: 5. Here the CDR3 DNA reads TGCGCCAGCAGGGGACAGGATTTATCTGGGGCCAACGTCCTGACTTTC. Protein product: CASRGQDLSGANVLTF.

This clonotype showed up just once. The V and J genes are TRBV2 and TRBJ1-3, with D unclear. The germline CDR1 and CDR2 sequences are SNHLY and FYNNEI. Trimming stripped 8 bases from V and 2 bases from J, with 10 bases between. The CDR3 sequence is 13 residues long. CDR3 in amino acids: CASEGLTGNTIYF. The CDR3 nucleotides are TGTGCCAGCGAGGGCCTCACTGGAAACACCATATATTTT.

In its sample, this clonotype ranks as medium-sized. V and J are TRBV27 and TRBJ1-2; 9 bases line up with TRBD1. The junction had 8 bases not matched to a gene; V was cut back by 5 bases and J by 7 bases. The CDR3 totals 14 residues. The germline gives CDR1 MNHEY, CDR2 SMNVEV (reference sequence). For the CDR3, the DNA is TGTGCCAGCAGTCCGGGACAGGGAAGGCGTGGCTACACCTTC. Encoded protein: CASSPGQGRRGYTF.

This chain links TRBV19 with TRBJ1-6, with TRBD1 matching 10 bases. CDR1 is LNHDA and CDR2 is SQIVND in the germline V gene (reference sequence). This CDR3 is built from 13 residues. Trimming took 11 bases from V and 7 from J; bases not matched to a gene: 5. The CDR3 DNA reads as TGTGCCGGAAAGGGACAGGGGAATTCACCCCTCCACTTT. Protein product: CAGKGQGNSPLHF.

This clonotype appeared once. The V call is TRBV5-5, the J call TRBJ1-4, with 7 bases identical to TRBD1. CDR3 size: 18 residues. Germline V lookup: CDR1 SGHKS, CDR2 YYEKEE (reference sequence). Trimming removed 0 bases from V and 0 bases from J; junction bases left unmatched: 8. The CDR3 reads CASSLETGPTTTNEKLFF. In DNA, the CDR3 is TGTGCCAGCAGCTTGGAGACAGGGCCCACTACAACTAATGAAAAACTGTTTTTT.

This chain uses TRBV9 with TRBJ1-2; 8 bases align to TRBD1. CDR1 and CDR2 (germline): SGDLS, YYNGEE. The trim removed 0 bases at V and 7 bases at J, leaving 8 bases unmatched. The CDR3 length is 15 residues. The chain's CDR3 is CASSVASTGEAGYTF. CDR3 sequence (DNA): TGTGCCAGCAGCGTAGCATCGACAGGGGAGGCTGGCTACACCTTC.

This clonotype was detected once. The rearrangement links TRBV20-1 to TRBJ1-1, with 7 bases matching TRBD1. V lost 5 bases and J lost 5; bases outside the gene matches: 14. The CDR3 is 15 amino acids. Germline-derived CDR1 and CDR2 are DFQATT and SNEGSKA (reference sequence). CDR3 amino acids: CSAPGQTNFNTEAFF. The CDR3 nucleotides are TGCAGTGCTCCGGGACAGACAAACTTTAATACTGAAGCTTTCTTT.

As concerns this clonotype: It may be a read error: a sequence one base away is much more abundant. The chain is built from TRBV7-3 and TRBJ2-1; tentatively, D is TRBD2 (5 bases). Germline V gene sequence: CDR1 SGHTA, CDR2 FQGTGA. This CDR3 comprises 12 residues. CDR3 DNA: TGTGCCGGCAGCCGGGACTACAATGAGCAGTTCTTC. Protein product: CAGSRDYNEQFF.

This clonotype was seen many times. The chain carries TRBV6-5 and TRBJ2-1; TRBD2 is a possible D gene (6 bases). The CDR3 consists of 14 residues. With 8 bases removed from V and 13 bases from J, the gap between germline ends came to 24 bases. Germline loops: CDR1 MNHEY, CDR2 SVGAGI. CDR3 loop: CASQRGGTPGEQFF. CDR3 DNA: TGTGCCAGCCAAAGGGGCGGGACTCCCGGAGAACAGTTCTTC.

J is TRBJ1-2 and V is TRBV20-1, with D possibly matching TRBD1 (5 bases). This CDR3 has 13 residues. The germline CDR1 and CDR2 sequences are DFQATT and SNEGSKA (reference sequence). V gave up 6 bases and J gave up 7 bases, with 18 bases separating them. The CDR3 sequence: CSAPKGNLVGYTF. The CDR3 nucleotides are TGCAGTGCCCCCAAGGGGAATTTGGTTGGCTACACCTTC.

This clonotype occurred many times. The genes are TRBV4-1 and TRBJ2-7; tentative D call: TRBD1 (5 bases). This CDR3 contains 14 residues. CDR1 is MGHRA, CDR2 YSYEKL, per germline. Trimming shortened V by 2 bases and J by 4 bases, and 12 bases separated the two germline ends. The CDR3 bases are TGCGCCAGCAGCCAATTGTCAGGGTCGTACGAGCAGTACTTC. It is translated as CASSQLSGSYEQYF.

This clonotype appeared many times. This chain connects TRBV6-6 to TRBJ2-5, with 8 bases identical to TRBD2. V dropped 4 bases and J dropped 5; count of bases not matched to a gene: 0. The CDR3 is made up of 12 amino acids. CDR1 is MNHNY and CDR2 is SVGAGI in the germline V gene (reference sequence). CDR3 in amino acids: CASSSGGETQYF. In DNA form, the CDR3 reads TGTGCCAGCAGTTCGGGAGGGGAGACCCAGTACTTC.

This clonotype has a count of ten or more. V usage is TRBV4-3 and J usage is TRBJ2-1; D not certain. Germline lookup yields CDR1 LGHNA and CDR2 YSLEER. CDR3 size: 15 residues. Trimming took off 0 bases at V and 1 base at J, with 7 bases between the two ends. The CDR3 DNA sequence: TGCGCCAGCAGCCAAGATTTTCCGTCCTACAATGAGCAGTTCTTC. The encoded protein is CASSQDFPSYNEQFF.

V usage is TRBV6-2 or TRBV6-3 and J usage is TRBJ2-1, with unresolved D. Germline assignment: CDR1 MNHEY and CDR2 SVGEGT. The V gene lost 8 bases and the J gene lost 4 bases, with 15 bases spanning the gap. There are 14 residues in the CDR3. The CDR3 is CASRVRSIYNEQFF. The CDR3 nucleotides are TGTGCCAGCCGGGTTCGCTCAATTTACAATGAGCAGTTCTTC.

The chain is built from TRBV7-2 and TRBJ2-2, with a possible D match to TRBD1 (6 bases). Germline V gene data show CDR1 as SGHTA and CDR2 as FQGNSA. The V and J ends lost 2 bases and 5 bases respectively, with 15 bases between them. This CDR3 is built from 16 residues. The CDR3 reads CASSLYRVIRTGELFF. DNA of the CDR3: TGTGCCAGCAGCTTATACAGGGTGATTCGGACCGGGGAGCTGTTTTTT. The full variable domain, its missing parts supplied by reference TRBV7-2 and TRBJ2-2, is GAGVSQSPSNKVTEKGKDVELRCDPISGHTALYWYRQSLGQGLEFLIYFQGNSAPDKSGLPSDRFSAERTGGSVSTLTIQRTQQEDSAVYLCASSLYRVIRTGELFFGEGSRLTVL.